The 13 T cell receptor beta chains reported below all come from one sample, sequenced in a study of CD8+ T cells in alopecia areata. Extracted RNA was reverse transcribed into cDNA, the sequencing template. Clones were read by immunoSEQ multiplex PCR, and TCRdb kept only the in-frame ones, dropping some. The sample includes more than 150,000 clones, about 60% of them seen just once. Specimen: CD4+ T cells sorted from blood, collected at week 0. These receptors originate from a human donor with alopecia areata.

This clone was counted a few times. The chain carries TRBV13 and TRBJ1-1; TRBD1 matches 7 bases. Germline CDR1 PRHDT, CDR2 FYEKMQ (reference sequence). J was trimmed by 2 bases and V by 4 bases; bases with no gene match: 13. The CDR3 sequence is 17 residues long. The CDR3 coding sequence is TGTGCCAGCAGCTCGACCCACGACAGGGATGTTAACACTGAAGCTTTCTTT. Its protein is CASSSTHDRDVNTEAFF.

This clone has just a few counts. This sequence joins TRBV7-8 and TRBJ2-7; maybe TRBD1 (5 bases). This CDR3 comprises 15 residues. The V gene's germline CDR1 is SGHVS and CDR2 FQNEAQ. Trimming took 5 bases from V and 0 from J, leaving 14 bases between them. As DNA, the CDR3 is TGTGCCAGCAGCCCCAGTGCCAGGGCCTCCTACGAGCAGTACTTC. Protein sequence: CASSPSARASYEQYF.

The chain is built from TRBV4-2 and TRBJ2-7; TRBD1 matches 8 bases. CDR3 length: 13 residues. V lost 1 base and J lost 12; bases outside the gene matches: 8. CDR1 and CDR2 (germline): LGHNA, YNFKEQ. CDR3 nucleotide sequence: TGTGCCAGCAGCCAAGGACAGGGGATCGATCTGTACTTC. It codes for CASSQGQGIDLYF.

The chain recombines TRBV29-1 with TRBJ1-1; D is perhaps TRBD1 (6 bases). Trimming pared 4 bases from V and 0 bases from J, leaving 12 bases between. This CDR3 is 14 amino acids long. Germline V gene data show CDR1 as SQVTM and CDR2 as ANQGSEA. The CDR3 is CSVVADRVNTEAFF. The DNA of the CDR3 is TGCAGCGTTGTTGCGGACAGAGTGAACACTGAAGCTTTCTTT.

CDR3 amino acids: CAWSPPRRSGANVLTF. Here the CDR3 DNA reads TGTGCCTGGAGTCCCCCCCGGCGATCTGGGGCCAACGTCCTGACTTTC. The V call is TRBV30, the J call TRBJ2-6; D ambiguous. This CDR3 has 16 residues. V dropped 2 bases and J dropped 1 base, with 12 bases sitting between them. In germline, CDR1 is GTSNPN, CDR2 SVGIG (reference sequence).

The V and J genes are TRBV5-1 and TRBJ1-1; D not certain. Germline CDR1 is SGHRS and CDR2 is YFSETQ. V dropped 0 bases and J dropped 1 base, with 4 bases sitting between them. The CDR3 has 13 residues. The CDR3 region has the DNA TGCGCCAGCAGCTTGGGGAAGAACACTGAAGCTTTCTTT. This encodes CASSLGKNTEAFF.

The gene calls are TRBV5-1 and TRBJ2-2, with 9 bases aligning to TRBD1. Germline V gene data show CDR1 as SGHRS and CDR2 as YFSETQ. This CDR3 has 15 amino acids. V was clipped by 3 bases and J by 4 bases; unmatched bases: 4. The CDR3 DNA reads as TGCGCCAGCAGCTGGGGACAGGGAGTCACCGGGGAGCTGTTTTTT. This sequence encodes CASSWGQGVTGELFF. Together with reference TRBV5-1 and TRBJ2-2, the CDR3 gives the full variable domain: KAGVTQTPRYLIKTRGQQVTLSCSPISGHRSVSWYQQTPGQGLQFLFEYFSETQRNKGNFPGRFSGRQFSNSRSEMNVSTLELGDSALYLCASSWGQGVTGELFFGEGSRLTVL.

The J gene is TRBJ1-2, the V gene TRBV4-2; no clear D gene. The V end lost 0 bases, the J end lost 8 bases, and 7 bases lay between the germline ends. CDR1 is LGHNA and CDR2 is YNFKEQ in the germline V gene. This CDR3 is 12 amino acids long. The chain's CDR3 is CASSQELRGYTF. In DNA form, the CDR3 reads TGTGCCAGCAGCCAAGAACTAAGGGGCTACACCTTC.

The J gene is TRBJ1-5, the V gene TRBV15; maybe TRBD1 (5 bases). Germline V CDR1 and CDR2: LNHNV, YYDKDF (reference sequence). V dropped 1 base and J dropped 6 bases, with 13 bases sitting between them. The CDR3 extends over 15 amino acids. This chain's CDR3 is CATSRVRWGGQPQHF. Written as DNA, the CDR3 is TGTGCCACCAGCAGAGTAAGGTGGGGCGGTCAGCCCCAGCATTTT.

The chain joins TRBV30 to TRBJ2-7; perhaps TRBD2 as D (6 bases). The CDR3 runs to 15 residues. The ends were cut back, 2 bases at V and 1 base at J, with 15 bases in the middle. Per germline, CDR1 GTSNPN and CDR2 SVGIG (reference sequence). The CDR3 here is CAWSMSGGWSYEQYF. CDR3 DNA: TGTGCCTGGAGTATGTCAGGAGGGTGGTCCTACGAGCAGTACTTC. Full variable domain (rest looked up from reference TRBV30 and TRBJ2-7): SQTIHQWPATLVQPVGSPLSLECTVEGTSNPNLYWYRQAAGRGLQLLFYSVGIGQISSEVPQNLSASRPQDRQFILSSKKLLLSDSGFYLCAWSMSGGWSYEQYFGPGTRLTVT.

The chain has TRBV7-8 and TRBJ2-3; 7 positions agree with TRBD2. The CDR3 has 15 amino acids. CDR1 and CDR2 (germline): SGHVS, FQNEAQ. Trimming took 1 base from V and 3 from J; bases not matched to a gene: 4. The CDR3 loop reads CASSLGGSRTDTQYF. The CDR3 DNA follows: TGTGCCAGCAGCTTAGGCGGGAGTAGGACAGATACGCAGTATTTT.

The V call is TRBV30, the J call TRBJ2-1; D not certain. V was pared by 0 bases and J by 10 bases, with 13 bases between. This CDR3 has 13 amino acids. Per germline, CDR1 GTSNPN and CDR2 SVGIG (reference sequence). The CDR3 region is CAWSVLRYREQFF. For the CDR3, the DNA is TGTGCCTGGAGTGTACTACGGTATCGGGAGCAGTTCTTC.

In its sample, this clone was seen once. The chain uses TRBV5-1 and TRBJ2-3, with 7 bases identical to TRBD2. V gave up 3 bases and J gave up 0 bases; unmatched junction bases: 10. The germline V gene has CDR1 SGHRS and CDR2 YFSETQ. CDR3 length equals 17 residues. The CDR3 coding sequence is TGCGCCAGCAGCTCCGGGACTAACTTATATAGCACAGATACGCAGTATTTT. Its translation: CASSSGTNLYSTDTQYF.